What follows are 27 T cell receptor beta chains derived from one specimen sequenced in a study of cytomegalovirus exposure and HLA in healthy donors. This table comes from immunoSEQ multiplex PCR, and its TCRdb copy is limited to in-frame clones, with some not included. The profile covers 70,000 to 75,000 clones, with approximately 94% appearing a single time and 1% taken by the ten largest. The sample comprised PBMCs. The source is a woman under 30 in good health and CMV-seronegative.

The genes are TRBV11-2 and TRBJ2-2, with 8 bases matching TRBD2. The CDR3 length is 14 residues. The V and J ends lost 5 bases and 1 base, in that order; junction bases with no gene match: 0. Germline-derived CDR1 and CDR2 are SGHAT and FQNNGV. CDR3 bases: TGTGCCAGCAGCACTAGCGGGAACACCGGGGAGCTGTTTTTT. Encoded protein: CASSTSGNTGELFF.

The rearrangement links TRBV10-3 to TRBJ2-3; TRBD2 matches at 10 bases. From germline, CDR1 is ENHRY and CDR2 SYGVKD. J gave up 4 bases and V 3 bases, and 4 bases lay outside the gene matches. The CDR3 has 15 residues. The CDR3 coding sequence is TGTGCCATCAGTGATGGGCTAGCGGGGGCAGATACGCAGTATTTT. Protein: CAISDGLAGADTQYF.

The CDR3 spells CASSLGGQGVQPQHF. Written as DNA, the CDR3 is TGTGCCAGCAGCTTAGGGGGACAGGGAGTCCAGCCCCAGCATTTT. The V gene is TRBV7-2, the J gene TRBJ1-5; 9 bases are shared with TRBD1. The CDR3 is 15 amino acids. The germline V gene has CDR1 SGHTA and CDR2 FQGNSA. V dropped 1 base and J dropped 7; count of bases not matched to a gene: 5.

The gene calls are TRBV18 and TRBJ1-6; 9 bases are a match to TRBD1. Germline-derived CDR1 and CDR2 are KGHSH and LQKENI. Trimming at V came to 1 base and at J to 8 bases, leaving 3 bases not matched to a gene. The CDR3 sequence is 15 residues long. The CDR3 here is CASSPRDRVDSPLHF. CDR3 coding DNA: TGTGCCAGCTCACCACGGGACAGGGTGGATTCACCCCTCCACTTT. Full variable domain (rest looked up from reference TRBV18 and TRBJ1-6): NAGVMQNPRHLVRRRGQEARLRCSPMKGHSHVYWYRQLPEEGLKFMVYLQKENIIDESGMPKERFSAEFPKEGPSILRIQQVVRGDSAAYFCASSPRDRVDSPLHFGNGTRLTVT.

The genes are TRBV6-1 and TRBJ1-2; the D gene is possibly TRBD1 (5 bases). The CDR3 length is 11 residues. Trimming stripped 7 bases from V and 8 bases from J, with 11 bases between. Germline V CDR1 and CDR2: MNHNS, SASEGT. CDR3 nucleotide sequence: TGTGCCAGCAACCAGGGCCTCGGCTACACCTTC. Translating gives CASNQGLGYTF.

The genes are TRBV6-1 and TRBJ2-1; the D is unclear. The CDR3 consists of 15 residues. Trimming stripped 6 bases from V and 0 bases from J, with 12 bases between. The V gene's germline CDR1 is MNHNS and CDR2 SASEGT. The CDR3 loop is CASSEPLSSYNEQFF. The DNA of the CDR3 is TGTGCCAGCAGCGAGCCTCTGAGCTCCTACAATGAGCAGTTCTTC.

The V gene is TRBV19, the J gene TRBJ2-1; 9 bases match TRBD2. After removal of 2 bases from V and 8 bases from J, the junction contained 7 bases not matched to a gene. Germline assignment: CDR1 LNHDA and CDR2 SQIVND (reference sequence). The CDR3 spans 15 residues. The CDR3 DNA sequence: TGTGCCAGTAGTATACTGGCGGGAGGGGCCTATGAGCAGTTCTTC. Amino acids: CASSILAGGAYEQFF.

The J gene is TRBJ1-4, the V gene TRBV4-1; 7 bases match TRBD1. This CDR3 is built from 14 residues. The germline gives CDR1 MGHRA, CDR2 YSYEKL. Losses at the gene ends were 0 bases for V and 8 bases for J; bases not matched to a gene: 3. This chain's CDR3 is CASSQDDREEKLFF. CDR3 nucleotide sequence: TGCGCCAGCAGCCAAGATGACAGGGAAGAAAAACTGTTTTTT.

The rearrangement joins TRBV7-9 to TRBJ2-5, with D possibly matching TRBD1 (6 bases). CDR1 is SEHNR and CDR2 is FQNEAQ in the germline V gene (reference sequence). CDR3 length: 15 amino acids. Trimming removed 5 bases at V and 3 bases at J, with 16 bases between. The chain's CDR3 is CASSPLGQGKETQYF. Here the CDR3 DNA reads TGTGCCAGCAGCCCTTTAGGGCAGGGGAAAGAGACCCAGTACTTC.

V usage is TRBV29-1 and J usage is TRBJ1-2, with D maybe TRBD1 (5 bases). This CDR3 contains 13 residues. Deletions cut 6 bases from V and 4 bases from J, with 15 bases between. Germline V gene data show CDR1 as SQVTM and CDR2 as ANQGSEA. CDR3 sequence: CSVTAGQGYGYTF. As DNA, the CDR3 is TGCAGCGTCACAGCGGGGCAGGGCTATGGCTACACCTTC. Looking up the rest from reference TRBV29-1 and TRBJ1-2 gives the full variable domain: SAVISQKPSRDICQRGTSLTIQCQVDSQVTMMFWYRQQPGQSLTLIATANQGSEATYESGFVIDKFPISRPNLTFSTLTVSNMSPEDSSIYLCSVTAGQGYGYTFGSGTRLTVV.

This clone was observed once. The DNA for the CDR3 is TGTGCCACCAGCAAGAGTGGAGACACTGAAGCTTTCTTT. It translates to CATSKSGDTEAFF. This chain links TRBV15 with TRBJ1-1; D uncertain. In germline, CDR1 is LNHNV, CDR2 YYDKDF (reference sequence). The germline V and J ends were trimmed by 4 bases and 3 bases, with 9 bases remaining between them. This CDR3 region has 13 residues.

The chain couples TRBV10-2 to TRBJ1-2; TRBD1 agrees at 8 bases. The CDR3 has 13 residues. Germline assignment: CDR1 WSHSY and CDR2 SAAADI. V shed 6 bases, J shed 4 bases, and the junction held 4 bases outside the gene matches. The CDR3 spells CASSRGQGYGYTF. CDR3 sequence (DNA): TGCGCCAGCAGCCGCGGACAGGGCTATGGCTACACCTTC.

This chain joins TRBV4-1 and TRBJ1-1; 7 nucleotides match TRBD1. V lost 1 base and J lost 4; bases outside the gene matches: 0. Germline V gene data show CDR1 as MGHRA and CDR2 as YSYEKL. CDR3 length: 13 residues. The CDR3 coding sequence is TGCGCCAGCAGCCAAGGACAGGGCACTGAAGCTTTCTTT. Protein sequence: CASSQGQGTEAFF.

This chain uses TRBV4-3 with TRBJ1-2, with a tentative D call TRBD1 (5 bases). V was trimmed by 0 bases and J by 8 bases, leaving 13 bases between them. Germline-derived CDR1 and CDR2 are LGHNA and YSLEER. CDR3 length: 14 residues. This CDR3 is CASSQDSGNQGYTF. In DNA, the CDR3 is TGCGCCAGCAGCCAAGATTCAGGGAACCAAGGCTACACCTTC.

This chain connects TRBV7-4 to TRBJ2-7, with TRBD2 identical over 12 bases. The germline V gene encodes CDR1 SGHVT and CDR2 SQSDAQ. The CDR3 has 16 amino acids. V lost 1 base to trimming and J lost 5 bases; unmatched junction nucleotides: 6. As DNA, the CDR3 is TGTGCCAGCAGCTTAGATTCTAGCGGGAGGGCCGACGAGCAGTACTTC. Its protein product is CASSLDSSGRADEQYF.

The chain recombines TRBV7-9 with TRBJ2-5, with a possible D match to TRBD2 (6 bases). CDR1 is SEHNR and CDR2 is FQNEAQ in the germline V gene (reference sequence). The CDR3 loop spans 15 amino acids. V lost 5 bases and J lost 4, with 17 bases in between. This chain's CDR3 is CASSQGEVSGETQYF. In DNA, the CDR3 is TGTGCCAGCAGCCAAGGGGAGGTATCGGGAGAGACCCAGTACTTC.

The chain is built from TRBV5-6 and TRBJ2-7; D might be TRBD2 (7 bases). Per germline, CDR1 SGHDT and CDR2 YYEEEE. The CDR3 sequence is 16 residues long. V was clipped by 2 bases and J by 0 bases, with 15 bases between them. CDR3: CASSLQSGDYSYEQYF. CDR3 nucleotide sequence: TGTGCCAGCAGCTTACAATCAGGGGACTACTCCTACGAGCAGTACTTC.

The rearrangement uses TRBV20-1 and TRBJ2-7; D remains unclear. Germline V gene data show CDR1 as DFQATT and CDR2 as SNEGSKA (reference sequence). V was cut by 3 bases and J by 9 bases, with 9 bases left in between. The length of the CDR3 is 10 residues. The CDR3 DNA follows: TGCAGTGCTAGTGAGGAAGGGCAGTACTTC. Protein product: CSASEEGQYF.

The chain combines TRBV9 with TRBJ2-4; D uncertain. V was clipped by 4 bases and J by 3 bases, with 14 bases between them. CDR3 length equals 15 residues. Germline V gives CDR1 SGDLS, CDR2 YYNGEE. CDR3 coding DNA: TGTGCCAGCAGCCCTGCGACCCTAGGCAAAAACATTCAGTACTTC. Its protein product is CASSPATLGKNIQYF.

V usage is TRBV30 and J usage is TRBJ1-1; D is uncertain. Germline V lookup: CDR1 GTSNPN, CDR2 SVGIG (reference sequence). The CDR3 runs 10 residues. The V end was cut by 6 bases, the J end by 4 bases, with 6 bases between. As DNA, the CDR3 is TGTGCCTGCCCGGGCACTGAAGCTTTCTTT. It yields the protein CACPGTEAFF.

The chain carries TRBV10-3 and TRBJ2-7; the D is unclear. The germline V gene has CDR1 ENHRY and CDR2 SYGVKD. The V end lost 5 bases, the J end lost 0 bases, and 14 bases lay between the germline ends. This CDR3 spans 15 amino acids. CDR3 region: CAISRMSVPSYEQYF. CDR3 coding DNA: TGTGCCATCAGTAGAATGTCAGTTCCCTCCTACGAGCAGTACTTC.

The rearrangement links TRBV27 to TRBJ2-2, with TRBD1 matching over 8 bases. The trim removed 5 bases at V and 4 bases at J, leaving 6 bases unmatched. From germline, CDR1 is MNHEY and CDR2 SMNVEV (reference sequence). This CDR3 region has 15 residues. This chain's CDR3 is CASSLWTGSTGELFF. CDR3 in DNA: TGTGCCAGCAGTCTGTGGACAGGGAGCACCGGGGAGCTGTTTTTT.

The V call is TRBV23-1, the J call TRBJ2-5, with 7 nucleotides matching TRBD1. TRBV23-1 is sorted into the ORF group, with uncertain function. V shed 6 bases and J 3 bases; nucleotides not matched to a gene: 4. CDR3 size: 13 residues. The CDR3 is CASSRTGEETQYF. CDR3 bases: TGCGCCAGCAGCCGGACAGGTGAAGAGACCCAGTACTTC.

The genes are TRBV4-1 and TRBJ2-7; perhaps TRBD1 as D (5 bases). Looked up from germline, CDR1 is MGHRA and CDR2 is YSYEKL. This CDR3 contains 13 residues. V lost 1 base, J lost 3 bases, and 7 bases lay in between. The CDR3 DNA is TGCGCCAGCAGCCAAGGGACAAGCTACGAGCAGTACTTC. It translates to CASSQGTSYEQYF.

The chain links TRBV7-2 to TRBJ1-2, with D tentatively TRBD1 (6 bases). The CDR3 is made up of 16 amino acids. Germline CDR1 is SGHTA and CDR2 is FQGNSA. V lost 1 base to trimming and J lost 3 bases, with 15 bases between them. In nucleotides, the CDR3 is TGTGCCAGCAGCTTAGGGCAGGGGTACTACGACTATGGCTACACCTTC. Translation: CASSLGQGYYDYGYTF.

The J gene is TRBJ2-2, the V gene TRBV7-6; D remains ambiguous. Trimming took 0 bases from V and 0 from J, leaving 8 bases between them. Germline V gene sequence: CDR1 SGHVS, CDR2 FNYEAQ. The CDR3 runs 16 residues. This chain's CDR3 is CASSLAELANTGELFF. The CDR3, as DNA: TGTGCCAGCAGCTTAGCGGAGCTGGCGAACACCGGGGAGCTGTTTTTT. Looking up the rest from reference TRBV7-6 and TRBJ2-2 gives the full variable domain: GAGVSQSPRYKVTKRGQDVALRCDPISGHVSLYWYRQALGQGPEFLTYFNYEAQQDKSGLPNDRFSAERPEGSISTLTIQRTEQRDSAMYRCASSLAELANTGELFFGEGSRLTVL.

J is TRBJ2-3 and V is TRBV4-1; 9 bases line up with TRBD2. This CDR3 has 15 amino acids. With 4 bases clipped from V and 4 bases from J, the junction kept 6 bases outside the gene matches. The V gene's germline CDR1 is MGHRA and CDR2 YSYEKL. The CDR3 coding sequence is TGCGCCAGCAGCCTTTTGGGACTAGCTGCAGATACGCAGTATTTT. It translates to CASSLLGLAADTQYF.